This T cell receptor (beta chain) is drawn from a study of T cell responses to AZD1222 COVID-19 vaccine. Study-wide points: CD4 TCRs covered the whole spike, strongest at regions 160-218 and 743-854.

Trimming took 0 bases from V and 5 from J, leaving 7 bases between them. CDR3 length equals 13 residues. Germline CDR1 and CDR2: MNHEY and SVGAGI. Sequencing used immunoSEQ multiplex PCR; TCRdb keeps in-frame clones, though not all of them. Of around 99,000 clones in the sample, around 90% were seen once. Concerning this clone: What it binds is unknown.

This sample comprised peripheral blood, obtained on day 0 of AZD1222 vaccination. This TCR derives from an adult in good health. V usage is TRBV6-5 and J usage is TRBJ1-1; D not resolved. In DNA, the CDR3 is TGTGCCAGCAGTTACTCGACTCAGACTGAAGCTTTCTTT. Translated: CASSYSTQTEAFF.